This TCR beta chain was observed in a study of T cells in tumors after PD-1 blockade. Study background: A subset received ongoing vismodegib 150 mg daily alongside anti-PD-1 therapy.

Genomic DNA template from tumor biopsies or peripheral blood, about 616 ng to 6,500 ng input. TCRdb's copy holds only in-frame clones and misses some; the assay was immunoSEQ multiplex PCR. The sample shows 55,000 to 70,000 clones, around 80% of them seen only once. The CDR3 consists of 13 residues. V trimming: 3 bases; J trimming: 5 bases; junction bases outside the gene matches: 6. CDR1 is DFQATT and CDR2 is SNEGSKA in the germline V gene (reference sequence). The chain links TRBV20-1 to TRBJ1-1; TRBD1 aligns across 7 bases. The TCR comes from a human donor with basal cell carcinoma. The sample consisted of PBMCs, taken before anti-PD-1 treatment. CDR3 protein: CSASPGGDTEAFF. The CDR3 bases are TGCAGTGCTAGTCCAGGGGGAGATACTGAAGCTTTCTTT.